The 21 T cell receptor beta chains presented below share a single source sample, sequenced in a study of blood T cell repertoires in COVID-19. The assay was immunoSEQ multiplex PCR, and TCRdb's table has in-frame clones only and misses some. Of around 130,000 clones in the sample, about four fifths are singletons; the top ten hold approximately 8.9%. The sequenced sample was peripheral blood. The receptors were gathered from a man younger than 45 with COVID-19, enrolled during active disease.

The CDR3 here is CAIMDSSYNEQFF. Here the CDR3 DNA reads TGTGCCATCATGGACTCCTCCTACAATGAGCAGTTCTTC. The J gene is TRBJ2-1, the V gene TRBV10-3, with D perhaps TRBD2 (5 bases). V gave up 7 bases and J gave up 0 bases, with 7 bases separating them. Germline V CDR1 and CDR2: ENHRY, SYGVKD. This CDR3 is built from 13 residues.

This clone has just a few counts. CDR3 nucleotide sequence: TGTGCCAGTTACAACAGGGTACTTAACTATGGCTACACCTTC. This encodes CASYNRVLNYGYTF. The V call is TRBV19, the J call TRBJ1-2, with D possibly matching TRBD1 (6 bases). Germline loops: CDR1 LNHDA, CDR2 SQIVND (reference sequence). V gave up 8 bases and J gave up 1 base, with 14 bases separating them. This CDR3 comprises 14 residues.

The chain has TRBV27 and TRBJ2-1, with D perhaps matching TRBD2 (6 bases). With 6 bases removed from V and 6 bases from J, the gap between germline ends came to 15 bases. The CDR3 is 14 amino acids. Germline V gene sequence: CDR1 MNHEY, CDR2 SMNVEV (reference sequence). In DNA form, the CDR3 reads TGTGCCAGCAGGTCGTACGGGAGCAGCAATGAGCAGTTCTTC. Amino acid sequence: CASRSYGSSNEQFF.

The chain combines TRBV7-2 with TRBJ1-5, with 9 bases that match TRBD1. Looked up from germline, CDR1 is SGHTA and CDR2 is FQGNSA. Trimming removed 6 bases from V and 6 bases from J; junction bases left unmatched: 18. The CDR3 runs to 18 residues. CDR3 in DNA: TGTGCCAGCAGTTACGGGACAGGGAATGCGGAGCGCAGTCAGCCCCAGCATTTT. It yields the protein CASSYGTGNAERSQPQHF.

CDR3 coding DNA: TGCGCCAGCAGGGGGGAGGAAAACACTGAAGCTTTCTTT. It yields the protein CASRGEENTEAFF. J is TRBJ1-1 and V is TRBV5-1; D is possibly TRBD1 (5 bases). From germline, CDR1 is SGHRS and CDR2 YFSETQ. This CDR3 has 13 amino acids. V dropped 5 bases and J dropped 2 bases, with 10 bases sitting between them.

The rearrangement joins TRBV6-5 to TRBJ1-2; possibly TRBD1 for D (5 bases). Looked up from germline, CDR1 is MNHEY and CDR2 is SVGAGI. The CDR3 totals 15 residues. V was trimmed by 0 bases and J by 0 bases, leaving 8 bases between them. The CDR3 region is CASSYSGATNYGYTF. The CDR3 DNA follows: TGTGCCAGCAGTTACTCAGGGGCAACTAACTATGGCTACACCTTC.

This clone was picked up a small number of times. The CDR3 DNA is TGTGCCAGCAGCACCGCCGGGACACCAAACTATGGCTACACCTTC. Residues: CASSTAGTPNYGYTF. The chain employs TRBV21-1 and TRBJ1-2; the D call of TRBD1 is as the table states it, not checked on the DNA. TRBV21-1 is shown as a pseudogene. The CDR3 totals 15 residues.

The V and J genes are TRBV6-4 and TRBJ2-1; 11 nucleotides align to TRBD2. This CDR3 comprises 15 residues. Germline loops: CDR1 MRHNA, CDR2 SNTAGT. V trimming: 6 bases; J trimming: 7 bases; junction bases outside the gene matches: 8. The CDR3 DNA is TGTGCCAGCAGCGGTACTAGCGGGAGTGGGAATGAGCAGTTCTTC. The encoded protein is CASSGTSGSGNEQFF.

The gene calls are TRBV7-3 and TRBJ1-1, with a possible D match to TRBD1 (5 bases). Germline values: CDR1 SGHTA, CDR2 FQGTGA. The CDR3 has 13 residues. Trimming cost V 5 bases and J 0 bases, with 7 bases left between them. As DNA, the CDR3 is TGTGCCAGCAGCGGGGGGATGAACACTGAAGCTTTCTTT. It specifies CASSGGMNTEAFF.

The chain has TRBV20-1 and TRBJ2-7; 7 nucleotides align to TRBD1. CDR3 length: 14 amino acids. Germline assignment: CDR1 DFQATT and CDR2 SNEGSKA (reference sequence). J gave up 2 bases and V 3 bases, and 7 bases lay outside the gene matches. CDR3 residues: CSASPGQDPYEQYF. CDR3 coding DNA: TGCAGTGCTAGTCCTGGACAGGACCCCTACGAGCAGTACTTC.

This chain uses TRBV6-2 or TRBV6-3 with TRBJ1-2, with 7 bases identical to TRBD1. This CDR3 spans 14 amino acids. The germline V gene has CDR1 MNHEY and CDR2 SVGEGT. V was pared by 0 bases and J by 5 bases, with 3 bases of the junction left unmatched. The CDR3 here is CASSYSTGPYGYTF. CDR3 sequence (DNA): TGTGCCAGCAGTTACTCGACAGGGCCATATGGCTACACCTTC.

The CDR3 here is CASSELKKGQELYNEQFF. CDR3 nucleotides: TGTGCCAGCAGTGAATTAAAAAAGGGACAGGAACTTTACAATGAGCAGTTCTTC. This chain connects TRBV25-1 to TRBJ2-1; 8 bases agree with TRBD1. The V and J ends lost 1 base and 4 bases, in that order; junction bases with no gene match: 12. This CDR3 is 18 amino acids long. Germline lookup yields CDR1 MGHDK and CDR2 SYGVNS.

In nucleotides, the CDR3 is TGTGCCAGCTCACCCGGGACAGGGCTCCTCTACGAGCAGTACTTC. It encodes CASSPGTGLLYEQYF. The rearrangement links TRBV18 to TRBJ2-7; 9 nucleotides agree with TRBD1. CDR3 length: 15 amino acids. Unmatched junction bases numbered 6, after V lost 3 bases and J lost 3 bases. Germline assignment: CDR1 KGHSH and CDR2 LQKENI.

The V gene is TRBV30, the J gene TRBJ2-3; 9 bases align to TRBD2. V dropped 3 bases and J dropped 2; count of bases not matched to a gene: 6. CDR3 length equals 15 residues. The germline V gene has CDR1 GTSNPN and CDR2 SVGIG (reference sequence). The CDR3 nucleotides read TGTGCCTGGAGCCTTAGCGGGAGCCCCACAGATACGCAGTATTTT. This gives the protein CAWSLSGSPTDTQYF.

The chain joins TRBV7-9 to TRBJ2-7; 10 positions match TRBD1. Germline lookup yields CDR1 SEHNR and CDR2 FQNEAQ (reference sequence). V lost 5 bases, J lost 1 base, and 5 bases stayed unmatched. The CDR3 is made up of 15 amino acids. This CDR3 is CASSPGQGSSYEQYF. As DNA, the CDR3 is TGTGCCAGCAGCCCGGGACAGGGGTCTTCCTACGAGCAGTACTTC.

The CDR3 DNA sequence: TGCGCCAGCAGCCAAGAGGGACTAGCGGGCACAGATACGCAGTATTTT. It specifies CASSQEGLAGTDTQYF. V is TRBV4-1 and J is TRBJ2-3; 11 bases fit TRBD2. The V and J ends lost 0 bases and 1 base, in that order; junction bases with no gene match: 0. The CDR3 is made up of 16 amino acids. Per the germline V gene, CDR1 is MGHRA and CDR2 is YSYEKL.

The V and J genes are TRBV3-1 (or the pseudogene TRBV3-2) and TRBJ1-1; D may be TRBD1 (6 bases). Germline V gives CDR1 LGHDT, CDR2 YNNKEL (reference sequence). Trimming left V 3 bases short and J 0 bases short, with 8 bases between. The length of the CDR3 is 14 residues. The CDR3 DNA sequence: TGTGCCAGCAGCCAGACAGGCATGAACACTGAAGCTTTCTTT. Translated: CASSQTGMNTEAFF.

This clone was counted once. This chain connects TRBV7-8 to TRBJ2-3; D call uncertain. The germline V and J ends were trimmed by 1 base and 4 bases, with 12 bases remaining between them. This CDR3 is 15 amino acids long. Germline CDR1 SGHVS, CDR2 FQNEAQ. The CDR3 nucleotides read TGTGCCAGCAGCTTAGGGTGGGCCTCAGCAGATACGCAGTATTTT. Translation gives CASSLGWASADTQYF.

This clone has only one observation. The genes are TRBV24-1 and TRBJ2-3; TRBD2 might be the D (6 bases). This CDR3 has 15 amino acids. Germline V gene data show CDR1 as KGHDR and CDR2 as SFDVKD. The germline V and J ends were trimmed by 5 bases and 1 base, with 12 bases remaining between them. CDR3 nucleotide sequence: TGTGCCACCAGTGGAGGCGGAGGGGGCACAGATACGCAGTATTTT. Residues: CATSGGGGGTDTQYF.

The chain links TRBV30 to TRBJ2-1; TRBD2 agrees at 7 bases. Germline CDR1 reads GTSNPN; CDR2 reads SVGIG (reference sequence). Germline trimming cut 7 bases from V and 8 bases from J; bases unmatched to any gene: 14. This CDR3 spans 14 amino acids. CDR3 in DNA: TGTGCCTCCGAGGAGCGGGACTTCTCGGATGAGCAGTTCTTC. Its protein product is CASEERDFSDEQFF. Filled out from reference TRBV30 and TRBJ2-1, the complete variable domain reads SQTIHQWPATLVQPVGSPLSLECTVEGTSNPNLYWYRQAAGRGLQLLFYSVGIGQISSEVPQNLSASRPQDRQFILSSKKLLLSDSGFYLCASEERDFSDEQFFGPGTRLTVL.

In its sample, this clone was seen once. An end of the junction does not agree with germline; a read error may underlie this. CDR3 in amino acids: CASSEGTSGKVEQFF. The DNA of the CDR3 is TGTGCCAGCAGCGAAGGGACTAGCGGGAAGGTTGAGCAGTTCTTC. The chain recombines TRBV2 with TRBJ2-1, with TRBD2 matching 13 bases. The CDR3 totals 15 residues. Germline CDR1 and CDR2: SNHLY and FYNNEI. Drawing the rest from reference TRBV2 and TRBJ2-1, the complete variable domain is EPEVTQTPSHQVTQMGQEVILRCVPISNHLYFYWYRQILGQKVEFLVSFYNNEISEKSEIFDDQFSVERPDGSNFTLKIRSTKLEDSAMYFCASSEGTSGKVEQFFGPGTRLTVL.